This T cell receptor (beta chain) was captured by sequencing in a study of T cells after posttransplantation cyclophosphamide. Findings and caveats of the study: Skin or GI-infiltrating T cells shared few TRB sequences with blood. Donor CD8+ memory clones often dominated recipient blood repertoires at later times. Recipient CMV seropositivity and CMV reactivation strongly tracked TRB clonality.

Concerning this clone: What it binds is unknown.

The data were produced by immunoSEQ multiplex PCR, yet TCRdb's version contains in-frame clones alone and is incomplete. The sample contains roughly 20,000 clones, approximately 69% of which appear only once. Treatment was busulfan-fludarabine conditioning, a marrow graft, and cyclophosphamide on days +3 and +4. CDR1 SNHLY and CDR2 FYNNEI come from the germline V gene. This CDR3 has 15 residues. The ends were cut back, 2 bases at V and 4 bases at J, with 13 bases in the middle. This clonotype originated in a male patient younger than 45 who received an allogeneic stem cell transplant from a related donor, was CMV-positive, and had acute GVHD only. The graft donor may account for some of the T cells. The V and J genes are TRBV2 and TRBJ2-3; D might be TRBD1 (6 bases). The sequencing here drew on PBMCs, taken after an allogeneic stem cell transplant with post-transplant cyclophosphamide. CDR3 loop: CASSEWNRVSDTQYF. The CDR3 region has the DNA TGTGCCAGCAGTGAATGGAACAGGGTGTCAGATACGCAGTATTTT. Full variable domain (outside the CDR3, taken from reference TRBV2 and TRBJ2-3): EPEVTQTPSHQVTQMGQEVILRCVPISNHLYFYWYRQILGQKVEFLVSFYNNEISEKSEIFDDQFSVERPDGSNFTLKIRSTKLEDSAMYFCASSEWNRVSDTQYFGPGTRLTVL.